What follows are 5 T cell receptor beta chains derived from one specimen sequenced in a study of neurological immune-mediated disorders. TCRdb used MiXCR to reprocess the 5' RACE reads, holding one entry per CDR3 protein. The sample yields about 25,000 distinct CDR3 sequences, roughly 13% seen once. Sequenced sample: PBMCs. The receptors come from a woman aged 40 to 49 with HTLV-1-associated myelopathy (HAM/TSP).

This clonotype was detected many times. The chain combines TRBV5-1 with TRBJ2-3, with 8 bases that match TRBD2. Germline V gene sequence: CDR1 SGHRS, CDR2 YFSETQ. This CDR3 comprises 16 residues. Losses at the gene ends were 3 bases for V and 1 base for J; bases not matched to a gene: 7. The CDR3 bases are TGCGCCAGCAGCTGGGCGAGTAGCGGGGGCACAGATACGCAGTATTTT. Protein: CASSWASSGGTDTQYF.

This clonotype appeared many times. V gene TRBV5-1 combines with J gene TRBJ1-6, with D unresolved. Germline CDR1 SGHRS, CDR2 YFSETQ. V lost 5 bases, J lost 6 bases, and 21 bases lay in between. The CDR3 is made up of 17 amino acids. CDR3 DNA sequence: TGCGCCAGCAGTCTATTCCCGCAAGGGAACTCTAATTCACCCCTCCACTTT. Translated, it gives CASSLFPQGNSNSPLHF.

This clonotype was recorded at least ten times. V gene TRBV7-9 combines with J gene TRBJ2-7; a possible D gene is TRBD2 (6 bases). The V end lost 4 bases, the J end lost 2 bases, and 12 bases lay between the germline ends. The CDR3 consists of 14 residues. CDR1 is SEHNR and CDR2 is FQNEAQ in the germline V gene (reference sequence). The CDR3 DNA follows: TGTGCCAGCAGCTACGGAGGGGTCACCTACGAGCAGTACTTC. Its translation: CASSYGGVTYEQYF.

This clonotype was detected ten times or more. The chain uses TRBV6-2 or TRBV6-3 and TRBJ2-2; tentative D call: TRBD1 (5 bases). Germline CDR1 reads MNHEY; CDR2 reads SVGEGT. The CDR3 runs to 16 residues. With 3 bases removed from V and 2 bases from J, the gap between germline ends came to 13 bases. CDR3: CASSYGAALNTGELFF. CDR3 coding DNA: TGTGCCAGCAGTTATGGGGCGGCTTTAAACACCGGGGAGCTGTTTTTT.

This clonotype was recorded many times. V is TRBV5-1 and J is TRBJ2-5; 14 nucleotides align to TRBD2. The CDR3 has 16 residues. Trimming took 4 bases from V and 1 from J; bases not matched to a gene: 3. Germline V CDR1 and CDR2: SGHRS, YFSETQ. The CDR3 is CASSVGLAGGQETQYF. CDR3 coding DNA: TGCGCCAGCAGCGTCGGACTAGCGGGGGGCCAAGAGACCCAGTACTTC. The full variable domain, its missing parts supplied by reference TRBV5-1 and TRBJ2-5, is KAGVTQTPRYLIKTRGQQVTLSCSPISGHRSVSWYQQTPGQGLQFLFEYFSETQRNKGNFPGRFSGRQFSNSRSEMNVSTLELGDSALYLCASSVGLAGGQETQYFGPGTRLLVL.